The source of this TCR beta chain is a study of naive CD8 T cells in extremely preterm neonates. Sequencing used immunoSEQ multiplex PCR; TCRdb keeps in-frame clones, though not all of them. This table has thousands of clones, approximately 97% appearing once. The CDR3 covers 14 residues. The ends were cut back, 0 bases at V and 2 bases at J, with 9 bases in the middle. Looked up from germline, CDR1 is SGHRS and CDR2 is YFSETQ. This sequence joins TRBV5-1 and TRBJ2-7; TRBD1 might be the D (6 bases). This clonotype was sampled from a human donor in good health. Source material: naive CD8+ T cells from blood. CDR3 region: CASSLDRATYEQYF. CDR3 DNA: TGCGCCAGCAGCTTGGACAGGGCCACCTACGAGCAGTACTTC. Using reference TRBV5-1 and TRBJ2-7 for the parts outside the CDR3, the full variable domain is KAGVTQTPRYLIKTRGQQVTLSCSPISGHRSVSWYQQTPGQGLQFLFEYFSETQRNKGNFPGRFSGRQFSNSRSEMNVSTLELGDSALYLCASSLDRATYEQYFGPGTRLTVT.